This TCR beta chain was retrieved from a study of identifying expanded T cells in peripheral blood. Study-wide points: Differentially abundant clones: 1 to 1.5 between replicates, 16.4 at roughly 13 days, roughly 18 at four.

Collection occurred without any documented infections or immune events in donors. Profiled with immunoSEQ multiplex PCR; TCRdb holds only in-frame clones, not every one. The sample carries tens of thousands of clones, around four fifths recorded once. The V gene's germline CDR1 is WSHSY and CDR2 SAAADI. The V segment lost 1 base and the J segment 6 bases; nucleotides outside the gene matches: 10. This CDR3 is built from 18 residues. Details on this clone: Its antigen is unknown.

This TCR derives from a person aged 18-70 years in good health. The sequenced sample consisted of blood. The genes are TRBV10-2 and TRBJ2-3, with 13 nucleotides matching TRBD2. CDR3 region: CASSEWGGLAGDPDTQYF. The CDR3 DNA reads TGCGCCAGCAGTGAGTGGGGAGGACTAGCGGGAGATCCGGATACGCAGTATTTT.